Following are 29 T cell receptor beta chains from one sample sequenced in a study of blood T cell repertoires in COVID-19. Repertoires were generated with immunoSEQ multiplex PCR, while TCRdb's copy carries only in-frame clones and drops some. The profile covers approximately 90,000 clones, with 65% to 85% appearing a single time and approximately 6.3% taken by the ten largest. The sequenced sample was peripheral blood. The receptors come from a man in his 70s with COVID-19, enrolled during active disease.

The chain carries TRBV29-1 and TRBJ1-4, with D perhaps matching TRBD1 (6 bases). Trimming left V 4 bases short and J 8 bases short, with 11 bases between. Germline V gene data show CDR1 as SQVTM and CDR2 as ANQGSEA. The length of the CDR3 is 12 residues. For the CDR3, the DNA is TGCAGCGTTGCACAGGGTAACGAAAAACTGTTTTTT. It codes for CSVAQGNEKLFF.

The chain joins TRBV5-4 to TRBJ1-2; 7 nucleotides align to TRBD1. V shed 4 bases and J 2 bases; nucleotides not matched to a gene: 2. This CDR3 has 13 residues. CDR1 and CDR2 from the germline V gene are SGHNT and YYREEE (reference sequence). The CDR3 DNA reads as TGTGCCAGCAGCCCGGACAGGAACTATGGCTACACCTTC. The encoded protein is CASSPDRNYGYTF.

This clone is a singleton in its sample. The chain carries TRBV28 and TRBJ1-2; D uncertain. V was shortened by 0 bases and J by 4 bases, with 6 bases between the two germline ends. CDR3 length equals 13 residues. Germline values: CDR1 MDHEN, CDR2 SYDVKM. CDR3 amino acids: CASSLWHSYGYTF. CDR3 in DNA: TGTGCCAGCAGTTTATGGCACAGCTATGGCTACACCTTC.

V gene TRBV7-9 combines with J gene TRBJ1-1; D is uncertain. V was cut by 5 bases and J by 0 bases, with 10 bases left in between. CDR1 and CDR2 from the germline V gene are SEHNR and FQNEAQ (reference sequence). This CDR3 is 14 amino acids long. CDR3 sequence: CASSHPGMNTEAFF. The CDR3 coding sequence is TGTGCCAGCAGCCACCCCGGGATGAACACTGAAGCTTTCTTT. The complete variable domain, with remaining parts taken from reference TRBV7-9 and TRBJ1-1, reads DTGVSQNPRHKITKRGQNVTFRCDPISEHNRLYWYRQTLGQGPEFLTYFQNEAQLEKSRLLSDRFSAERPKGSFSTLEIQRTEQGDSAMYLCASSHPGMNTEAFFGQGTRLTVV.

DNA for the CDR3: TGTGCCAGCAGTTACGTCTCACAGGGGAACTATGGCTACACCTTC. It encodes CASSYVSQGNYGYTF. The chain has TRBV6-6 and TRBJ1-2; 7 nucleotides match TRBD1. Germline trimming cut 2 bases from V and 2 bases from J; bases unmatched to any gene: 5. The CDR3 extends over 15 amino acids. Germline CDR1 is MNHNY and CDR2 is SVGAGI (reference sequence).

V usage is TRBV29-1 and J usage is TRBJ2-2; 7 bases line up with TRBD1. This CDR3 has 13 amino acids. From germline, CDR1 is SQVTM and CDR2 ANQGSEA. V trimming: 6 bases; J trimming: 5 bases; junction bases outside the gene matches: 6. This CDR3 reads CSVNRGWTGELFF. In DNA, the CDR3 is TGCAGCGTCAACAGGGGTTGGACCGGGGAGCTGTTTTTT.

This clone was found a few times. J is TRBJ1-3 and V is TRBV9, with TRBD1 matching over 8 bases. The germline V gene has CDR1 SGDLS and CDR2 YYNGEE. This CDR3 comprises 16 residues. V was clipped by 4 bases and J by 0 bases; unmatched bases: 6. The CDR3 nucleotides read TGTGCCAGCAGCACCAGACAGGGGAGCTCTGGAAACACCATATATTTT. Protein sequence: CASSTRQGSSGNTIYF. Full variable domain (outside the CDR3, taken from reference TRBV9 and TRBJ1-3): DSGVTQTPKHLITATGQRVTLRCSPRSGDLSVYWYQQSLDQGLQFLIQYYNGEERAKGNILERFSAQQFPDLHSELNLSSLELGDSALYFCASSTRQGSSGNTIYFGEGSWLTVV.

This clone was recorded only once. The chain is built from TRBV7-8 and TRBJ2-1, with D unclear. Trimming removed 1 base from V and 8 bases from J, with 12 bases in between. Germline V gene sequence: CDR1 SGHVS, CDR2 FQNEAQ. This CDR3 has 14 amino acids. The CDR3 DNA follows: TGTGCCAGCAGCTTAGTTGAGACTCGCCATGAGCAGTTCTTC. It codes for CASSLVETRHEQFF.

For this clone: One end of the junction is discordant with germline, which a read error may explain. This rearrangement joins TRBV6-1 to TRBJ1-5; tentatively, D is TRBD1 (6 bases). This CDR3 region has 15 residues. Germline CDR1 MNHNS, CDR2 SASEGT. The CDR3 reads CASSEGQMSNQPQHF. The CDR3 DNA follows: TGTGCCAGCAGCGAAGGACAGATGAGCAATCAGCCCCAGCATTTT.

This chain joins TRBV5-4 and TRBJ2-3, with 13 bases identical to TRBD2. CDR1 is SGHNT, CDR2 YYREEE, per germline (reference sequence). The CDR3 totals 18 residues. The ends lost 0 bases at V and 0 bases at J; junction bases unmatched: 4. The CDR3 loop reads CASSLGLAGGSSTDTQYF. DNA of the CDR3: TGTGCCAGCAGCTTGGGACTAGCGGGGGGATCTAGCACAGATACGCAGTATTTT. Complete variable domain (other parts from reference TRBV5-4 and TRBJ2-3): ETGVTQSPTHLIKTRGQQVTLRCSSQSGHNTVSWYQQALGQGPQFIFQYYREEENGRGNFPPRFSGLQFPNYSSELNVNALELDDSALYLCASSLGLAGGSSTDTQYFGPGTRLTVL.

J is TRBJ1-1 and V is TRBV5-1; TRBD1 agrees at 7 bases. Per the germline V gene, CDR1 is SGHRS and CDR2 is YFSETQ. CDR3 length equals 13 residues. V gave up 6 bases and J gave up 1 base; unmatched junction bases: 3. Here the CDR3 reads CASMGQQNTEAFF. The CDR3 region has the DNA TGCGCCAGCATGGGACAGCAGAACACTGAAGCTTTCTTT.

This clone was detected only a few times. The gene calls are TRBV6-5 and TRBJ1-2, with D uncertain. Germline CDR1 and CDR2: MNHEY and SVGAGI. Trimming took off 5 bases at V and 0 bases at J, with 7 bases between the two ends. The CDR3 is 13 amino acids. The CDR3 is CASSTITNYGYTF. The CDR3, as DNA: TGTGCCAGCAGTACAATCACTAACTATGGCTACACCTTC.

This chain connects TRBV5-4 to TRBJ2-5; 7 nucleotides align to TRBD1. V dropped 6 bases and J dropped 4; count of bases not matched to a gene: 6. This CDR3 spans 13 amino acids. The germline CDR1 and CDR2 sequences are SGHNT and YYREEE (reference sequence). CDR3 amino acids: CASTRQGTETQYF. In nucleotides, the CDR3 is TGTGCCAGCACCAGACAGGGCACAGAGACCCAGTACTTC.

This chain joins TRBV29-1 and TRBJ1-5, with TRBD1 matching over 8 bases. The CDR3 is 13 residues long. Looked up from germline, CDR1 is SQVTM and CDR2 is ANQGSEA. The junction had 6 bases not matched to a gene; V was cut back by 3 bases and J by 8 bases. The CDR3 DNA reads as TGCAGCGTTGATGCAGGGGGCGCGGAGCCCCAGCATTTT. This gives the protein CSVDAGGAEPQHF.

This clone occurred many times. The V gene is TRBV6-2 or TRBV6-3, the J gene TRBJ2-5, with 7 bases aligning to TRBD1. With 0 bases clipped from V and 0 bases from J, the junction kept 1 base outside the gene matches. CDR3 size: 15 residues. The V gene's germline CDR1 is MNHEY and CDR2 SVGEGT. The CDR3 region is CASSYSGQDQETQYF. The CDR3, as DNA: TGTGCCAGCAGTTACTCAGGACAGGACCAAGAGACCCAGTACTTC.

V and J are TRBV11-3 and TRBJ2-1; 7 bases line up with TRBD1. The CDR3 covers 14 residues. The V gene end was trimmed by 5 bases and the J gene end by 4 bases; junction bases not matched to a gene: 5. The germline V gene encodes CDR1 SGHNT and CDR2 YENEEA. CDR3 nucleotides: TGTGCCAGCAGCCCGGGACAGACTTACAATGAGCAGTTCTTC. It translates to CASSPGQTYNEQFF.

V and J are TRBV6-5 and TRBJ2-3; 8 nucleotides align to TRBD2. The CDR3 runs 14 residues. J gave up 2 bases and V 6 bases, and 4 bases lay outside the gene matches. Germline assignment: CDR1 MNHEY and CDR2 SVGAGI. The CDR3 nucleotides read TGTGCCAGCAGCCGAGCGGGGGACACAGATACGCAGTATTTT. This encodes CASSRAGDTDTQYF.

The V and J genes are TRBV25-1 and TRBJ2-1, with TRBD2 matching over 9 bases. V lost 4 bases, J lost 2 bases, and 6 bases stayed unmatched. Germline CDR1 reads MGHDK; CDR2 reads SYGVNS. The CDR3 covers 16 residues. The CDR3 spells CASSALSGGTYNEQFF. The CDR3 DNA sequence: TGTGCCAGCAGTGCACTTAGCGGGGGCACCTACAATGAGCAGTTCTTC.

This rearrangement joins TRBV5-6 to TRBJ1-3; TRBD1 matches at 7 bases. The CDR3 is 14 residues long. Germline V CDR1 and CDR2: SGHDT, YYEEEE. With V trimmed by 2 bases and J by 3 bases, 2 bases remained unmatched. The CDR3 nucleotides read TGTGCCAGCAGCTTTGGGACAGTTGGAAACACCATATATTTT. Translation: CASSFGTVGNTIYF.

V gene TRBV7-9 combines with J gene TRBJ1-2; 8 nucleotides align to TRBD1. J was trimmed by 8 bases and V by 4 bases; bases with no gene match: 12. This CDR3 has 15 amino acids. Germline CDR1 reads SEHNR; CDR2 reads FQNEAQ (reference sequence). This chain's CDR3 is CASSSSGGNLGGYTF. CDR3 nucleotides: TGTGCCAGCAGCTCGTCAGGGGGCAACTTGGGCGGCTACACCTTC.

This chain's CDR3 is CASSLEGSGGSTDTQYF. DNA for the CDR3: TGTGCCAGCAGCTTGGAGGGTAGCGGGGGGTCCACAGATACGCAGTATTTT. The rearrangement joins TRBV5-6 to TRBJ2-3; 10 bases fit TRBD2. V trimming: 0 bases; J trimming: 2 bases; junction bases outside the gene matches: 6. Germline V gene data show CDR1 as SGHDT and CDR2 as YYEEEE. The CDR3 is 17 residues long.

This chain joins TRBV18 and TRBJ1-2, with D unclear. CDR3 size: 12 residues. CDR1 is KGHSH, CDR2 LQKENI, per germline. V lost 4 bases to trimming and J lost 5 bases, with 8 bases between them. This chain's CDR3 is CASSLGEYGYTF. The CDR3 DNA reads TGTGCCAGCTCACTGGGAGAATATGGCTACACCTTC. Based on the CDR3 plus reference TRBV18 and TRBJ1-2, the full variable domain is NAGVMQNPRHLVRRRGQEARLRCSPMKGHSHVYWYRQLPEEGLKFMVYLQKENIIDESGMPKERFSAEFPKEGPSILRIQQVVRGDSAAYFCASSLGEYGYTFGSGTRLTVV.

V is TRBV5-1 and J is TRBJ2-3; a weak D match, TRBD2 (6 bases). Trimming shortened V by 9 bases and J by 3 bases, and 17 bases separated the two germline ends. Germline-derived CDR1 and CDR2 are SGHRS and YFSETQ. CDR3 size: 14 residues. The CDR3 loop is CATALGTLTDTQYF. CDR3 nucleotide sequence: TGCGCCACCGCACTCGGGACTCTAACAGATACGCAGTATTTT.

The chain uses TRBV6-5 and TRBJ2-2, with 8 bases lining up with TRBD1. J gave up 5 bases and V 6 bases, and 5 bases lay outside the gene matches. The germline CDR1 and CDR2 sequences are MNHEY and SVGAGI. This CDR3 spans 14 amino acids. CDR3 residues: CASRDRAETGELFF. The CDR3 DNA follows: TGTGCCAGCAGGGACAGGGCGGAGACCGGGGAGCTGTTTTTT.

The V call is TRBV28, the J call TRBJ1-2; D is perhaps TRBD1 (5 bases). V lost 10 bases to trimming and J lost 8 bases, with 17 bases between them. The CDR3 contains 12 residues. Germline assignment: CDR1 MDHEN and CDR2 SYDVKM. The CDR3 DNA follows: TGTGCCACCCAGCCCCCAGGGCACGGCTACACCTTC. Translation: CATQPPGHGYTF.

This clone was observed a few times. The gene calls are TRBV6-5 and TRBJ2-1; maybe TRBD2 (6 bases). This CDR3 spans 15 amino acids. The V end was cut by 5 bases, the J end by 3 bases, with 14 bases between. The germline V gene encodes CDR1 MNHEY and CDR2 SVGAGI. CDR3 residues: CASSRTTTLYNEQFF. The CDR3 nucleotides read TGTGCCAGCAGTCGGACTACCACTCTCTACAATGAGCAGTTCTTC.

This chain links TRBV7-2 with TRBJ1-2; tentative D call: TRBD1 (5 bases). V was cut by 2 bases and J by 13 bases, with 14 bases left in between. CDR3 size: 12 residues. Germline V CDR1 and CDR2: SGHTA, FQGNSA. This chain's CDR3 is CASSLSQGRTTF. The DNA for the CDR3 is TGTGCCAGCAGCTTATCGCAGGGTAGGACCACCTTC.

The chain combines TRBV6-5 with TRBJ2-3; no clear D. Germline values: CDR1 MNHEY, CDR2 SVGAGI. V lost 6 bases and J 3 bases, leaving 4 bases between the germline ends. This CDR3 spans 11 amino acids. CDR3 loop: CASSVTDTQYF. In DNA, the CDR3 is TGTGCCAGCAGCGTAACAGATACGCAGTATTTT.

The genes are TRBV19 and TRBJ2-3; TRBD1 matches at 7 bases. The germline gives CDR1 LNHDA, CDR2 SQIVND (reference sequence). V lost 9 bases and J lost 2; bases outside the gene matches: 17. CDR3 size: 17 residues. CDR3 loop: CASKSSDRLRLTDTQYF. CDR3 bases: TGTGCCAGCAAATCTTCGGACAGGCTCCGACTCACAGATACGCAGTATTTT.